The 2 T cell receptor beta chains presented below share a single source sample, sequenced in a study of T cell responses to AZD1222 COVID-19 vaccine. Measured with immunoSEQ multiplex PCR; TCRdb has only the in-frame clones, and not every one. Found here are under 150,000 clones, 90% to 95% of them singletons; the top ten hold over 2.5%. The sample in question was peripheral blood, obtained on day 0 of AZD1222 vaccination. These receptors were obtained from an adult in good health.

This chain connects TRBV5-4 to TRBJ2-3; D is possibly TRBD1 or TRBD2 (5 bases each). Germline CDR1 reads SGHNT; CDR2 reads YYREEE (reference sequence). Trimming shortened V by 3 bases and J by 4 bases, and 6 bases separated the two germline ends. The CDR3 totals 12 residues. CDR3 in DNA: TGTGCCAGCAGCTGGGGACCAGATACGCAGTATTTT. This translates into CASSWGPDTQYF.

V usage is TRBV9 and J usage is TRBJ2-5, with 12 bases fitting TRBD1. Germline assignment: CDR1 SGDLS and CDR2 YYNGEE. V shed 4 bases and J 4 bases; nucleotides not matched to a gene: 8. The CDR3 covers 16 residues. The CDR3 here is CASSKRDRGLAETQYF. The CDR3, as DNA: TGTGCCAGCAGCAAACGGGACAGGGGGCTCGCAGAGACCCAGTACTTC. The entire variable domain, with the rest obtained from reference TRBV9 and TRBJ2-5, is as follows: DSGVTQTPKHLITATGQRVTLRCSPRSGDLSVYWYQQSLDQGLQFLIQYYNGEERAKGNILERFSAQQFPDLHSELNLSSLELGDSALYFCASSKRDRGLAETQYFGPGTRLLVL.